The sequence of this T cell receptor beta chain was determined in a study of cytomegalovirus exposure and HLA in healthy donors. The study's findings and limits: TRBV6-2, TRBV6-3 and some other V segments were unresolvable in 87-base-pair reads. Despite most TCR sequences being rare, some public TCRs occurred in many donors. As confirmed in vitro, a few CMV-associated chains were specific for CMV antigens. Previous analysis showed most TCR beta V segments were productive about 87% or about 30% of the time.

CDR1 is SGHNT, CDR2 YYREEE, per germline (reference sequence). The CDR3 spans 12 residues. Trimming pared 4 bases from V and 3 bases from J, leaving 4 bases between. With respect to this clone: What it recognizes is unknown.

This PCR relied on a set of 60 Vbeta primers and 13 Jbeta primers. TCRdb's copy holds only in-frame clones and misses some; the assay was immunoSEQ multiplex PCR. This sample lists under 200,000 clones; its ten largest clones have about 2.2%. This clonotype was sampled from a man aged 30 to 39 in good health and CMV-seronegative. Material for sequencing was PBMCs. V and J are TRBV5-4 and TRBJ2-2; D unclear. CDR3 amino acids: CASSADTGELFF. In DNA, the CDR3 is TGTGCCAGCAGCGCAGACACCGGGGAGCTGTTTTTT.